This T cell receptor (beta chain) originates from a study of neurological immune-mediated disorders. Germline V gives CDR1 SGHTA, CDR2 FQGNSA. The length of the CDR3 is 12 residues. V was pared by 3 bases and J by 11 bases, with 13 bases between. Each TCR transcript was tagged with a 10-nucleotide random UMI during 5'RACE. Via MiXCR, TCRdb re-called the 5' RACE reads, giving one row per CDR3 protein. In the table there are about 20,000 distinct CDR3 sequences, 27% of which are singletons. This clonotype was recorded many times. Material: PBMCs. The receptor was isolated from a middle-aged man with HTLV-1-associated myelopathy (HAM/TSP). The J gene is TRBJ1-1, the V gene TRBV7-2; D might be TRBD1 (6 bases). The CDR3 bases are TGTGCCAGCAGCTTTTTAGGGACAAGGGCTTTCTTT. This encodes CASSFLGTRAFF.